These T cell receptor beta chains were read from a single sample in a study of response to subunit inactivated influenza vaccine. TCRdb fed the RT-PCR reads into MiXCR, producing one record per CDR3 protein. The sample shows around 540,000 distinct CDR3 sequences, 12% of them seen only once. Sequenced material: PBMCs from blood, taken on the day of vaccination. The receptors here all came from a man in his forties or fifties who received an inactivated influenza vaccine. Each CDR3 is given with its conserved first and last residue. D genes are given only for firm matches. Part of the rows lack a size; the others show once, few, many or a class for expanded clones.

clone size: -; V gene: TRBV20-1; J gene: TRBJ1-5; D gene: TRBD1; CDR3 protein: CSARGQGDGQPQHF; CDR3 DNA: TGCAGTGCTAGGGGACAGGGGGACGGTCAGCCCCAGCATTTT
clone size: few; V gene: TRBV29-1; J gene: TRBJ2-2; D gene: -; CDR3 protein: CSVEVAGSSTGELFF; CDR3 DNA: TGCAGCGTTGAAGTCGCAGGGTCAAGCACCGGGGAGCTGTTTTTT
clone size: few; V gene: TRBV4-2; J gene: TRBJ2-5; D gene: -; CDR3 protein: CASSQGAQPAETQYF; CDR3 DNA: TGTGCCAGCAGCCAAGGCGCACAGCCGGCAGAGACCCAGTACTTC
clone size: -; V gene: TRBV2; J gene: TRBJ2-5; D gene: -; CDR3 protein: CASSEALRGETQYF; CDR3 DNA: TGTGCCAGCAGTGAAGCGCTTCGAGGAGAGACCCAGTACTTC
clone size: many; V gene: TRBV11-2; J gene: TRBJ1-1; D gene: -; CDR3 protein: CASRRTDGEAFF; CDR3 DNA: TGTGCCAGCAGACGGACGGACGGCGAAGCTTTCTTT
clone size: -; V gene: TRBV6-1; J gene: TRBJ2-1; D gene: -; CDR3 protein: CASMVGAGAYNEQFF; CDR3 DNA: TGTGCCAGCATGGTGGGGGCGGGGGCCTACAATGAGCAGTTCTTC
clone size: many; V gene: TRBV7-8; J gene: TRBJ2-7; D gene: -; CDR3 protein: CASSQLPGTYYSYEQYF; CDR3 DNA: TGTGCCAGCAGCCAACTTCCCGGGACATATTACTCCTACGAGCAGTACTTC
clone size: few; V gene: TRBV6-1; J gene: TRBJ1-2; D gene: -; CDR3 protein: CASSGKTALYGYTF; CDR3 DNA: TGTGCCAGCAGTGGGAAGACAGCCCTCTATGGCTACACCTTC
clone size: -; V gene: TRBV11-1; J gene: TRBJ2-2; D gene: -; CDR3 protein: CASSLFLIWGRNTGELFF; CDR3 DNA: TGTGCCAGCAGCTTATTCTTGATCTGGGGAAGGAACACCGGGGAGCTGTTTTTT
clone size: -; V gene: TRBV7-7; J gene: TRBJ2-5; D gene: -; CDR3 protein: CASSQFQGGETQYF; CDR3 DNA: TGTGCTAGCAGCCAGTTTCAGGGCGGGGAGACCCAGTACTTC
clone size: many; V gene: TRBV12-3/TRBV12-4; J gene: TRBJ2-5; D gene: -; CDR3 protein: CASSLQGETQYF; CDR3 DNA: TGTGCCAGCAGTTTACAAGGAGAGACCCAGTACTTC
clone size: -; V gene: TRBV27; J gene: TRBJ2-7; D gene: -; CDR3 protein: CASSLTLRGTHEQYF; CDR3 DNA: TGTGCCAGCAGTTTAACACTAAGAGGGACTCACGAGCAGTACTTC
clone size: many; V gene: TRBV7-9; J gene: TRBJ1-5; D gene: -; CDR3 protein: CASSPPGNQPQHF; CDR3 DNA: TGTGCCAGCAGCCCGCCAGGCAATCAGCCCCAGCATTTT
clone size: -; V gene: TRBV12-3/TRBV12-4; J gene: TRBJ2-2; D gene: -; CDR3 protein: CASSLIGQLTGELFF; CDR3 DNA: TGTGCCAGCAGTTTAATAGGACAGCTTACCGGGGAGCTGTTTTTT
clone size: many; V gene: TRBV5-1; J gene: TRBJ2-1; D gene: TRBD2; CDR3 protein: CASRVGAGANNEQFF; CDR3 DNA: TGCGCCAGCAGGGTTGGGGCGGGAGCGAACAATGAGCAGTTCTTC
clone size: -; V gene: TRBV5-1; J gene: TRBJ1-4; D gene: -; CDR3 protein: CASRAQNEKLFF; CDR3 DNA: TGCGCCAGCAGGGCCCAAAATGAAAAACTGTTTTTT
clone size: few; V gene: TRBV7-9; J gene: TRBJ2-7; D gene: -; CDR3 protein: CASSLYGLHEQYF; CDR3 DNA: TGTGCCAGCAGCCTGTACGGACTCCACGAGCAGTACTTC
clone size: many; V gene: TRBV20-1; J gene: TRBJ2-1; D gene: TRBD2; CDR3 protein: CSAQSGGTLDEQFF; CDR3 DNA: TGCAGTGCCCAAAGCGGGGGGACCCTAGATGAGCAGTTCTTC
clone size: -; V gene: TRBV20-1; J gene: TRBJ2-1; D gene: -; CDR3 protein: CSASRDHYNEQFF; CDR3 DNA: TGCAGTGCTAGTCGGGACCACTACAATGAGCAGTTCTTC
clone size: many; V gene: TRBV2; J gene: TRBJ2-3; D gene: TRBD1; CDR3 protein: CASSGQGTDTQYF; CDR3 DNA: TGTGCCAGCAGTGGACAGGGGACAGATACGCAGTATTTT
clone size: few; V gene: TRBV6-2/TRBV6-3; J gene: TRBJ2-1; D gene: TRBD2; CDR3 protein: CASSPGFKVAGGGSYNEQFF; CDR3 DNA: TGTGCCAGCAGCCCGGGCTTTAAAGTAGCGGGGGGGGGTTCCTACAATGAGCAGTTCTTC
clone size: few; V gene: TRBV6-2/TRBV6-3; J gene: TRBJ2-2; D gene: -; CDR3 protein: CASNRNTGELFF; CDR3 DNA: TGTGCCAGCAACAGGAACACCGGGGAGCTGTTTTTT
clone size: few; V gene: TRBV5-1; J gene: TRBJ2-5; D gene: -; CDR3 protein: CASSSGTLSQETQYF; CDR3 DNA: TGCGCCAGCAGCTCCGGGACTCTTTCACAAGAGACCCAGTACTTC
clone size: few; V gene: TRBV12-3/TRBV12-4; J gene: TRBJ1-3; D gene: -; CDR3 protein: CASSPGNYGNTIYF; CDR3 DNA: TGTGCCAGCAGCCCGGGGAACTATGGAAACACCATATATTTT
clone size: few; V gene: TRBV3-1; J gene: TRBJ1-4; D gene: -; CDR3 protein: CASSQDFPTNEKLFF; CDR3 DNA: TGTGCCAGCAGCCAAGATTTCCCAACTAATGAAAAACTGTTTTTT
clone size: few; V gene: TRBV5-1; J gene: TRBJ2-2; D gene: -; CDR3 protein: CASSLAGRGSGELFF; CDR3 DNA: TGCGCCAGCAGCTTGGCAGGCAGGGGATCCGGGGAGCTGTTTTTT
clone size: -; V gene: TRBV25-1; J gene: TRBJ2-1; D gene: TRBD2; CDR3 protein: CASSELGSSGNLEQFF; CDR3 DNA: TGTGCCAGCAGTGAATTGGGGTCTAGCGGGAATCTTGAGCAGTTCTTC
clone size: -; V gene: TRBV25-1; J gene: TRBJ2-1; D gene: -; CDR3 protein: CASSTRFSTSYNEQFF; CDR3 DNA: TGTGCCAGCAGTACCAGGTTTAGCACCTCCTACAATGAGCAGTTCTTC
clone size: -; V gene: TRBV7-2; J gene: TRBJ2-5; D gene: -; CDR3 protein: CASSPTAQETQYF; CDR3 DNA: TGTGCCAGCAGCCCCACGGCTCAAGAGACCCAGTACTTC
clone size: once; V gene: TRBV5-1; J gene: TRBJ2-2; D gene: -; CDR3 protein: CARRSDMTGELFF; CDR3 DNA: TGCGCCAGAAGATCCGACATGACCGGGGAGCTGTTTTTT
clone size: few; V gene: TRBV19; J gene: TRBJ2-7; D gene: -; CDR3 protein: CASGTLGSYEQYF; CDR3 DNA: TGTGCCAGTGGGACACTCGGCTCCTACGAGCAGTACTTC
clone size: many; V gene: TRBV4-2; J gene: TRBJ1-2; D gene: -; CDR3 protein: CASSLGEGRVYGYTF; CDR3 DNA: TGTGCCAGCAGCCTGGGAGAGGGCAGGGTCTATGGCTACACCTTC
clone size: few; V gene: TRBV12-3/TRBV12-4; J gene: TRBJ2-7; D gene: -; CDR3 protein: CASSSSQSEQYF; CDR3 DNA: TGTGCCAGCAGTTCCTCCCAGTCCGAGCAGTACTTC
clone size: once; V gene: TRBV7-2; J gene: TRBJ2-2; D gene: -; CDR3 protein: CASRTGTANTGELFF; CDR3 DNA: TGTGCCAGCAGAACCGGGACGGCGAACACCGGGGAGCTGTTTTTT
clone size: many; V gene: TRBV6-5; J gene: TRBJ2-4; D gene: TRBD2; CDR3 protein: CASSYTLAGGTGAKNIQYF; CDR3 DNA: TGTGCCAGCAGTTACACTCTAGCGGGGGGGACAGGTGCCAAAAACATTCAGTACTTC
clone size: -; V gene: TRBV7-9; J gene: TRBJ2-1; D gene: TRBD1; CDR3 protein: CASSPNRGRVYNEQFF; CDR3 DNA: TGTGCCAGCAGCCCCAACAGGGGGCGCGTGTACAATGAGCAGTTCTTC